This is a list of T cell receptor beta chains from one sample in a study of regulatory T cells in long-lasting Graves disease. TCRdb re-called the multiplex PCR reads through MiXCR, storing one row per CDR3 protein. The table records under 250,000 distinct CDR3 sequences, approximately 18% of them present only once. This same sample was also part of a study on T cells in Graves' hyperthyroidism and ophthalmopathy.

Sequencing used peripheral blood mononuclear cells (PBMCs), obtained at new diagnosis, from a patient treated with antithyroid drugs. The receptors come from a woman between 25 and 40 years old with Graves disease. Each CDR3 is given with its conserved first and last residue. The D gene is left open where the match is weak. Size is stated for part of the rows, as once, few or many counts, or as a class when the clone is expanded.

j_call clone_size d_call v_call cdr3_aa cdr3_nt
TRBJ2-2 many - TRBV30 CAWSVKASGGELFF TGTGCCTGGAGTGTAAAAGCATCGGGCGGGGAGCTGTTTTTT
TRBJ2-3 many - TRBV20-1 CSAGSMGGGQVTTDTQYF TGCAGTGCTGGTTCCATGGGGGGGGGCCAGGTAACCACGGATACGCAGTATTTT
TRBJ2-1 many - TRBV20-1 CSASRRGAPGDEQFF TGCAGTGCTAGTCGAAGGGGGGCCCCAGGGGATGAGCAGTTCTTC
TRBJ2-5 - TRBD2 TRBV12-3/TRBV12-4 CASSLQRGKNQETQYF TGTGCCAGCAGTTTACAGCGGGGGAAGAACCAAGAGACCCAGTACTTC
TRBJ1-1 - TRBD1 TRBV4-1 CASSQDQGGTEAFF TGCGCCAGCAGCCAAGATCAGGGGGGCACTGAAGCTTTCTTT
TRBJ1-2 many - TRBV10-3 CAISESGQVNYGYTF TGTGCCATCAGTGAGTCGGGGCAGGTAAACTATGGCTACACCTTC
TRBJ2-7 many TRBD2 TRBV12-3/TRBV12-4 CASSGGGAKREQYF TGTGCCAGCAGTGGGGGGGGAGCGAAACGCGAGCAGTACTTC
TRBJ1-1 few - TRBV11-2 CASSSAPGPVNTEAFF TGTGCCAGCAGCTCAGCCCCGGGCCCGGTGAACACTGAAGCTTTCTTT
TRBJ1-1 - - TRBV5-1 CASSLTGQGGTEAFF TGCGCCAGCAGCTTGACAGGCCAGGGCGGTACTGAAGCTTTCTTT
TRBJ2-1 many - TRBV6-1 CASSEGRKVGEQFF TGTGCCAGCAGTGAAGGCAGAAAGGTGGGTGAGCAGTTCTTC
TRBJ1-5 many - TRBV28 CASSYQTLHQPQHF TGTGCCAGCAGTTATCAGACACTACATCAGCCCCAGCATTTT
TRBJ1-2 - - TRBV4-1 CASSLDLRGGYGYTF TGCGCCAGCAGCCTCGACCTTCGGGGGGGGTATGGCTACACCTTC
TRBJ2-1 few TRBD1 TRBV5-4 CASSSLSQGARRQFF TGTGCCAGCAGCTCCCTCTCCCAGGGGGCGCGGCGGCAGTTCTTC
TRBJ2-7 many - TRBV10-3 CAISDYPHSYEQYF TGTGCCATCAGTGACTATCCCCACTCCTACGAGCAGTACTTC
TRBJ1-2 many - TRBV20-1 CSASLALNYGYTF TGCAGTGCTAGTCTTGCCCTTAACTATGGCTACACCTTC
TRBJ1-1 - TRBD1 TRBV6-2/TRBV6-3 CASSYGTGRGNTEAFF TGTGCCAGCAGTTACGGGACAGGGAGGGGGAACACTGAAGCTTTCTTT
TRBJ2-5 - TRBD1 TRBV20-1 CSAGDLGQEAWETQYF TGCAGTGCTGGGGACCTGGGACAGGAGGCGTGGGAGACCCAGTACTTC
TRBJ1-1 many TRBD1 TRBV28 CASSLFRDRGPRTEAFF TGTGCCAGCAGTTTATTTCGGGACAGGGGGCCCAGGACTGAAGCTTTCTTT
TRBJ1-5 many - TRBV19 CASSIGRSHGQPQHF TGTGCCAGTAGTATCGGCCGGTCCCACGGTCAGCCCCAGCATTTT
TRBJ1-6 many TRBD1 TRBV11-3 CASSFRGRGSYNSPLHF TGTGCCAGCAGCTTCAGGGGGCGAGGCTCCTATAATTCACCCCTCCACTTT
TRBJ1-1 many - TRBV27 CASSSQGRTVNTEAFF TGTGCCAGCAGTTCCCAGGGACGGACAGTGAACACTGAAGCTTTCTTT
TRBJ2-2 many - TRBV6-1 CASSESLDTGELFF TGTGCCAGCAGTGAAAGTTTGGACACCGGGGAGCTGTTTTTT
TRBJ2-3 many TRBD2 TRBV10-3 CAISGGLAHRDTQYF TGTGCCATCAGTGGGGGACTAGCCCATCGAGATACGCAGTATTTT
TRBJ2-3 - - TRBV2 CASSAQGAGGTDTQYF TGTGCCAGCAGTGCTCAGGGGGCGGGAGGCACAGATACGCAGTATTTT
TRBJ2-5 many TRBD1 TRBV2 CASSPAGTGAGETQYF TGTGCCAGCAGCCCTGCCGGGACAGGGGCGGGTGAGACCCAGTACTTC